These 25 T cell receptor beta chains share one sample of origin, sequenced in a study of CD8+CD57+ T cells in acquired aplastic anemia (dated by TCRdb to the late 2010s). These reads were obtained on an Illumina HiSeq 2000. Genomic DNA served as template for TCR beta VDJ combination and CDR3 sequence profiling. The raw public reads went through TCRdb reprocessing: fastp at Q25, MiXCR clone calling, in-frame beta chains kept. Every CDR3 protein is listed once, alongside the most common genes and DNA of its rows. The sample profile shows under 350,000 distinct CDR3 sequences; roughly 59% of them were found once. Jointly, the top ten make up 1% to 1.5% of the sample. The patients picked for sequencing were ones in whom flow cytometry had shown an expansion of CD8+CD57+ cells. The sample taken for sequencing was sorted CD4+, CD8+, or CD8+CD57+ T cells (not recorded which) from PBMCs. The receptors here all came from a human donor with aplastic anemia.

This clonotype was picked up one time. This chain joins TRBV2 and TRBJ1-1; tentatively, D is TRBD1 (6 bases). CDR1 is SNHLY, CDR2 FYNNEI, per germline. Trimming shortened V by 4 bases and J by 10 bases, and 19 bases separated the two germline ends. This CDR3 has 14 amino acids. The CDR3 region has the DNA TGTGCCAGCAGTGTAGTCGGTTTGTTGACAGGAGCTTTCTTT. This sequence encodes CASSVVGLLTGAFF.

The gene calls are TRBV6-1 and TRBJ2-2, with a tentative D call TRBD1 (5 bases). Germline V gene sequence: CDR1 MNHNS, CDR2 SASEGT. The CDR3 runs 15 residues. Between the trimmed V and J ends, which lost 6 bases and 7 bases, there was a span of 18 bases. CDR3 nucleotides: TGTGCCAGCAGGCAACACACCGATACAGGCGGGGAGCTGTTTTTT. It yields the protein CASRQHTDTGGELFF.

CDR3 in amino acids: CAIRLGTSGGEQYF. The CDR3 region has the DNA TGTGCCATCCGACTCGGGACTAGCGGCGGCGAGCAGTACTTC. V gene TRBV10-3 combines with J gene TRBJ2-7; TRBD2 matches at 11 bases. J was trimmed by 6 bases and V by 8 bases; bases with no gene match: 9. The CDR3 length is 14 residues. Per germline, CDR1 ENHRY and CDR2 SYGVKD.

The chain employs TRBV24-1 and TRBJ2-1, with 7 bases aligning to TRBD1. The CDR3 consists of 14 residues. After removal of 2 bases from V and 8 bases from J, the junction contained 5 bases not matched to a gene. Germline CDR1 KGHDR, CDR2 SFDVKD. The CDR3: CATSDSTGIDEQFF. For the CDR3, the DNA is TGTGCCACCAGTGATTCGACAGGGATTGATGAGCAGTTCTTC.

This clonotype was observed a few times. The gene calls are TRBV7-3 and TRBJ2-3; a weak D match, TRBD1 (6 bases). The CDR3 has 15 amino acids. The germline V gene encodes CDR1 SGHTA and CDR2 FQGTGA. The V end lost 2 bases, the J end lost 3 bases, and 12 bases lay between the germline ends. CDR3 amino acids: CASSLGGQGTDTQYF. The CDR3 nucleotides are TGTGCCAGCAGCTTAGGTGGCCAGGGGACAGATACGCAGTATTTT.

At least ten counts were recorded for this clonotype. This chain uses TRBV6-1 with TRBJ1-4; possible D gene TRBD1, 5 bases. Trimming removed 6 bases at V and 4 bases at J, with 12 bases between. Germline V gene data show CDR1 as MNHNS and CDR2 as SASEGT. This CDR3 is 14 amino acids long. The CDR3 bases are TGTGCCAGCAGGGTAGACAGACTTAATGAAAAACTGTTTTTT. Amino acid sequence: CASRVDRLNEKLFF.

V usage is TRBV2 and J usage is TRBJ2-1, with 11 bases matching TRBD2. CDR1 and CDR2 (germline): SNHLY, FYNNEI. Trimming removed 2 bases from V and 8 bases from J; junction bases left unmatched: 5. This CDR3 is built from 15 residues. CDR3 in amino acids: CASSEQGLAAHEQFF. The CDR3 DNA is TGTGCCAGCAGTGAACAGGGACTAGCGGCGCATGAGCAGTTCTTC. The variable domain in full, completed from reference TRBV2 and TRBJ2-1, reads EPEVTQTPSHQVTQMGQEVILRCVPISNHLYFYWYRQILGQKVEFLVSFYNNEISEKSEIFDDQFSVERPDGSNFTLKIRSTKLEDSAMYFCASSEQGLAAHEQFFGPGTRLTVL.

This clonotype occurred a few times. One end of the junction varies from germline; a read error may be responsible. V is TRBV19 and J is TRBJ1-5; D not resolved. The V gene's germline CDR1 is LNHDA and CDR2 SQIVND (reference sequence). CDR3 length equals 15 residues. CDR3 region: CASTPASYSNQPLHF. The DNA for the CDR3 is TGTGCCAGTACCCCCGCTTCTTATAGCAATCAGCCCCTGCATTTT.

CDR3 sequence reads: CASSEGWELFF. In DNA form, the CDR3 reads TGCGCCAGCAGTGAGGGATGGGAGCTGTTTTTT. The chain couples TRBV10-1 to TRBJ2-2; D unclear. The germline V and J ends were trimmed by 2 bases and 9 bases, with 4 bases remaining between them. This CDR3 contains 11 residues. Germline V gene data show CDR1 as WNHNN and CDR2 as SYGVQD (reference sequence).

The rearrangement joins TRBV12-3 or TRBV12-4 to TRBJ2-5; D is unclear. The J call may be in error: the DNA end matches TRBJ2-1 better. The CDR3 runs 12 residues. For the CDR3, the DNA is TGTGCCAGCAGTCCCAGAGTAGGTGAGCAGTTCTTC. It translates to CASSPRVGEQFF.

This clonotype was detected ten times or more. This chain links TRBV30 with TRBJ1-5, with 7 bases lining up with TRBD1. V shed 3 bases and J 7 bases; nucleotides not matched to a gene: 9. Germline V gene sequence: CDR1 GTSNPN, CDR2 SVGIG (reference sequence). CDR3 size: 14 residues. As DNA, the CDR3 is TGTGCCTGGAGCGCCCACAGGGGTACACAGCCCCAGCATTTT. This codes for CAWSAHRGTQPQHF.

V usage is TRBV29-1 and J usage is TRBJ1-2, with 7 bases lining up with TRBD1. The V and J ends lost 4 bases and 9 bases, in that order; junction bases with no gene match: 23. Germline V CDR1 and CDR2: SQVTM, ANQGSEA. This CDR3 has 17 amino acids. CDR3 protein: CSVVSRQGSSRLGSYTF. In nucleotides, the CDR3 is TGCAGCGTTGTATCCAGACAGGGTTCGTCGCGGTTGGGGAGCTACACCTTC.

The J gene is TRBJ2-5, the V gene TRBV5-1; 9 bases match TRBD1. This CDR3 is built from 16 residues. With V trimmed by 4 bases and J by 2 bases, 9 bases remained unmatched. Germline CDR1 and CDR2: SGHRS and YFSETQ. The CDR3: CASSLDTGTGQETQYF. Here the CDR3 DNA reads TGCGCCAGCAGCCTCGATACGGGGACAGGGCAAGAGACCCAGTACTTC.

The chain recombines TRBV7-2 with TRBJ2-3, with 8 bases identical to TRBD2. Germline V gene data show CDR1 as SGHTA and CDR2 as FQGNSA. The CDR3 totals 15 residues. The J segment lost 2 bases and the V segment lost 4 bases, leaving 5 bases of the junction unmatched. DNA of the CDR3: TGTGCCAGCAGCTCCGGTAGCGGGAACACAGATACGCAGTATTTT. Its translation: CASSSGSGNTDTQYF.

The chain couples TRBV9 to TRBJ1-5; the match to TRBD1 covers 8 bases. Germline trimming cut 2 bases from V and 7 bases from J; bases unmatched to any gene: 5. Per the germline V gene, CDR1 is SGDLS and CDR2 is YYNGEE. The CDR3 contains 14 residues. Here the CDR3 reads CASSVGQGGQPQHF. CDR3 nucleotide sequence: TGTGCCAGCAGCGTTGGACAGGGAGGCCAGCCCCAGCATTTT.

This clonotype was observed at least ten times. The rearrangement joins TRBV29-1 to TRBJ1-4; D is possibly TRBD1 (6 bases). This CDR3 is built from 14 residues. Germline V gene lookup returns CDR1 SQVTM and CDR2 ANQGSEA. The V gene lost 7 bases and the J gene lost 11 bases, with 23 bases spanning the gap. The CDR3 nucleotides read TGCAGCGCTCCCTCGGGGGGCTCCACTGGGAAACTGTTTTTT. Translated, it gives CSAPSGGSTGKLFF.

In its sample, this clonotype was seen many times. The chain combines TRBV2 with TRBJ2-7; TRBD2 agrees at 9 bases. Germline CDR1 and CDR2: SNHLY and FYNNEI. CDR3 length equals 12 residues. Trimming at V came to 8 bases and at J to 2 bases, leaving 1 base not matched to a gene. The CDR3 sequence: CASRTSAYEQYF. The CDR3, as DNA: TGTGCCAGCCGGACTAGCGCCTACGAGCAGTACTTC.

This clonotype was seen at least ten times. CDR3 nucleotide sequence: TGTGCCAGCAGCGTAGCTCAGGAGAGCTCTGGAAACACCATATATTTT. It yields the protein CASSVAQESSGNTIYF. The V and J genes are TRBV9 and TRBJ1-3; unclear D gene. V was cut by 0 bases and J by 0 bases, with 10 bases left in between. This CDR3 comprises 16 residues. CDR1 SGDLS and CDR2 YYNGEE come from the germline V gene.

V and J are TRBV12-3 or TRBV12-4 and TRBJ1-2, with unresolved D. The CDR3 spans 13 residues. Deletions cut 3 bases from V and 6 bases from J, with 11 bases between. The CDR3 nucleotides are TGTGCCAGCAGTTTCTCAGAAGAGAATGGCTACACCTTC. Translation: CASSFSEENGYTF.

This chain connects TRBV15 to TRBJ2-7; D is unclear. V was pared by 1 base and J by 2 bases, with 9 bases between. CDR1 is LNHNV and CDR2 is YYDKDF in the germline V gene (reference sequence). CDR3 size: 14 residues. The DNA for the CDR3 is TGTGCCACCAGCAGAGTATCGACCACCTACGAGCAGTACTTC. This gives the protein CATSRVSTTYEQYF.

This clonotype was found a few times. This sequence joins TRBV5-1 and TRBJ1-2; D might be TRBD1 (6 bases). The CDR3 runs to 14 residues. Germline V gene data show CDR1 as SGHRS and CDR2 as YFSETQ. V dropped 3 bases and J dropped 2 bases, with 11 bases sitting between them. CDR3 nucleotide sequence: TGCGCCAGCAGCTCTCAGGGGATGAACTATGGCTACACCTTC. Amino acid sequence: CASSSQGMNYGYTF. The full variable domain, rest sourced from reference TRBV5-1 and TRBJ1-2, is KAGVTQTPRYLIKTRGQQVTLSCSPISGHRSVSWYQQTPGQGLQFLFEYFSETQRNKGNFPGRFSGRQFSNSRSEMNVSTLELGDSALYLCASSSQGMNYGYTFGSGTRLTVV.

The gene calls are TRBV5-1 and TRBJ2-7; D gene unclear. The CDR3 extends over 14 amino acids. Deletions cut 1 base from V and 1 base from J, with 9 bases between. Germline V lookup: CDR1 SGHRS, CDR2 YFSETQ. CDR3: CASSLRSSSYEQYF. CDR3 DNA sequence: TGCGCCAGCAGCTTGCGGAGCTCTTCCTACGAGCAGTACTTC.

This clonotype was counted only a few times. The chain carries TRBV29-1 and TRBJ2-7; no firm D call. From germline, CDR1 is SQVTM and CDR2 ANQGSEA. This CDR3 has 12 residues. V lost 3 bases and J lost 6, with 12 bases in between. The CDR3 is CSVDASVGEQYF. CDR3 nucleotide sequence: TGCAGCGTTGACGCCTCGGTGGGCGAGCAGTACTTC.

The chain couples TRBV5-1 to TRBJ2-7, with no clear D. The V and J ends lost 0 bases and 3 bases respectively, with 10 bases between them. Looked up from germline, CDR1 is SGHRS and CDR2 is YFSETQ. There are 14 residues in the CDR3. CDR3 region: CASSLAPRVYEQYF. The CDR3 region has the DNA TGCGCCAGCAGCTTGGCCCCAAGGGTCTACGAGCAGTACTTC. Full variable domain (missing parts from reference TRBV5-1 and TRBJ2-7): KAGVTQTPRYLIKTRGQQVTLSCSPISGHRSVSWYQQTPGQGLQFLFEYFSETQRNKGNFPGRFSGRQFSNSRSEMNVSTLELGDSALYLCASSLAPRVYEQYFGPGTRLTVT.

The V call is TRBV5-1, the J call TRBJ2-3, with D unclear. V lost 5 bases to trimming and J lost 2 bases, with 9 bases between them. This CDR3 spans 13 amino acids. CDR1 is SGHRS, CDR2 YFSETQ, per germline. The CDR3 DNA reads TGCGCCAGCAGTGTATGGGACACAGATACGCAGTATTTT. This gives the protein CASSVWDTDTQYF.